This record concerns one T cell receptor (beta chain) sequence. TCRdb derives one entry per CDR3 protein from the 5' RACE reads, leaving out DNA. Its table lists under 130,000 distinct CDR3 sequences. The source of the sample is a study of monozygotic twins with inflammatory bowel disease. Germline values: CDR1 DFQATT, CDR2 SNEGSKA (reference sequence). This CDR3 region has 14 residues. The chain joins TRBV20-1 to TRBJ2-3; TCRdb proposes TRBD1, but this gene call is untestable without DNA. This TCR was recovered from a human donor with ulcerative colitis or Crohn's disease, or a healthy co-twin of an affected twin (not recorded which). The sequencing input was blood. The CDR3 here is CSAWPGLAADTQYF.